The clone carrying this T cell receptor (beta chain) has just a few counts. No antigen is known for it. Each sample yielded about 96,000 assayed TCR templates. Sequencing used immunoSEQ multiplex PCR; TCRdb keeps in-frame clones, though not all of them. The repertoire holds 70,000 to 90,000 clones, with around 90% as singletons. These data are taken from a study of siplizumab effects on memory and regulatory T cells. The CDR3 covers 15 residues. The germline CDR1 and CDR2 sequences are KGHSH and LQKENI. V shed 6 bases and J shed 0 bases, with 12 bases lying between them. Overall study findings and caveats: In unstimulated cells, naive T cells appeared more diverse than memory T cells and seemed major alloresponse contributors.

The chain combines TRBV18 with TRBJ1-3; unclear D gene. The receptor was isolated from a human donor in good health. Sequenced input: CD4+ T cells sorted from blood. The CDR3 DNA sequence: TGTGCCAGCTCGCCAGACCCGTACTCTGGAAACACCATATATTTT. It codes for CASSPDPYSGNTIYF.